The 4 T cell receptor beta chains below were found in one sample sequenced in a study of human T cells and chemical hapten exposure. Within the library, unique molecular identifiers were attached to each individual cDNA molecule. TCRdb re-derived calls from the reads in MiXCR, one entry per CDR3 protein. The sample contains several hundred distinct CDR3 sequences, 95% to 97% of which appear only once. Treatment defined: therapeutic diphenylcyclopropenone sensitization with weekly scalp DPC. The source material was whole blood, sampled before DPC sensitization or 2, 6, or about 24 weeks after (not recorded which). Every receptor here comes from an adult with alopecia areata. Some clones in this sample may be carry-over from other donors' samples. This table probably holds off-target reads from a library built for another chain.

This chain uses TRBV18 with TRBJ1-1; D not certain. V lost 2 bases and J lost 2, with 3 bases in between. CDR3 size: 12 residues. Germline CDR1 reads KGHSH; CDR2 reads LQKENI. CDR3 sequence (DNA): TGTGCCAGCTCACCAGATAACACTGAAGCTTTCTTT. It yields the protein CASSPDNTEAFF.

This rearrangement joins TRBV5-1 to TRBJ2-5; tentatively, D is TRBD2 (6 bases). Per germline, CDR1 SGHRS and CDR2 YFSETQ. V lost 2 bases and J 1 base, leaving 12 bases between the germline ends. CDR3 size: 15 residues. This chain's CDR3 is CASSFQASVQETQYF. CDR3 sequence (DNA): TGCGCCAGCAGCTTCCAGGCTAGCGTCCAAGAGACCCAGTACTTC. The full variable domain, rest sourced from reference TRBV5-1 and TRBJ2-5, is KAGVTQTPRYLIKTRGQQVTLSCSPISGHRSVSWYQQTPGQGLQFLFEYFSETQRNKGNFPGRFSGRQFSNSRSEMNVSTLELGDSALYLCASSFQASVQETQYFGPGTRLLVL.

This clonotype was counted a single time. This chain joins TRBV5-1 and TRBJ2-3, with unresolved D. Germline V lookup: CDR1 SGHRS, CDR2 YFSETQ. V was cut by 2 bases and J by 4 bases, with 17 bases left in between. This CDR3 is built from 16 residues. The CDR3 reads CASSFPPYKASDTQYF. The CDR3 DNA reads TGCGCCAGCAGCTTCCCCCCGTATAAAGCGTCAGATACGCAGTATTTT.

The chain recombines TRBV6-2 or TRBV6-3 with TRBJ2-7; D remains ambiguous. Germline lookup yields CDR1 MNHEY and CDR2 SVGEGT. The CDR3 extends over 13 amino acids. Trimming shortened V by 0 bases and J by 0 bases, and 3 bases separated the two germline ends. This CDR3 reads CASSYSLSYEQYV. For the CDR3, the DNA is TGTGCCAGCAGTTACTCCCTCTCCTACGAGCAGTACGTC.